The T cell receptor (beta chain) described here comes from a study of cytomegalovirus exposure and HLA in healthy donors. Trimming removed 1 base at V and 6 bases at J, with 15 bases between. Germline assignment: CDR1 SGHAT and CDR2 FQDESV (reference sequence). CDR3 length: 16 amino acids. Remarks on this clone: As yet, its antigen is unknown.

Primers for the PCR totalled 60 Vbeta and 13 Jbeta. The method was immunoSEQ multiplex PCR; TCRdb's version includes in-frame clones alone and lacks a portion of them. This table has about 190,000 clones, about four fifths appearing once. Study-level points and caveats: When the data were analyzed later, several of the most significant clusters appeared to be linked to common viral pathogens. Accounts indicate the classifier identified cytomegalovirus status with strong specificity and sensitivity. Donors were assumed by presence/absence analyses to have roughly uniform sequencing depth.

Sequenced: PBMCs. This receptor was taken from a man aged 25 to 40 in good health and CMV-seropositive. This chain connects TRBV11-1 to TRBJ2-2; D possibly corresponds to TRBD2 (6 bases). The CDR3 here is CASSLGGTLRPGELFF. In DNA form, the CDR3 reads TGTGCCAGCAGCTTAGGTGGGACTCTAAGGCCCGGGGAGCTGTTTTTT.